Listed below are T cell receptor beta chains from one sample, sequenced in a study of response to subunit inactivated influenza vaccine. One entry per CDR3 protein results from TCRdb running MiXCR on the RT-PCR reads. This table has more than 550,000 distinct CDR3 sequences, around 11% appearing once. Sample: PBMCs from blood, taken on the day of vaccination. The origin of the receptors is a man between 50 and 59 years old who received an inactivated influenza vaccine. Each CDR3 is given with its conserved first and last residue. Size values are once, few and many counts, or a class for expanded clones, and some rows have none.

J: TRBJ2-7
V: TRBV7-2
size: few
CDR3: CASSWLGSSSSYEQYF

J: TRBJ2-5
V: TRBV5-1
size: few
CDR3: CASSFRSQETQYF

J: TRBJ2-7
V: TRBV25-1
size: many
CDR3: CASSVTGGESYEQYF

J: TRBJ1-4
V: TRBV5-1
size: few
CDR3: CASSSGTDNEKLFF

J: TRBJ2-1
V: TRBV20-1
size: once
CDR3: CSGGSGRNEQFF

J: TRBJ1-2
V: TRBV4-3
size: NA
CDR3: CASSPLTTGSDGYTF

J: TRBJ1-1
V: TRBV5-4
size: few
CDR3: CASSLVAGLATEAFF

J: TRBJ2-3
V: TRBV27
size: many
CDR3: CASSLTSGLGTQYF

J: TRBJ2-7
V: TRBV7-2
size: NA
CDR3: CASSLAHLYEQYF

J: TRBJ2-7
V: TRBV11-1
size: NA
CDR3: CASSFEREYEQYF

J: TRBJ2-7
V: TRBV7-9
size: NA
CDR3: CASSLGTGARVYEQYF

J: TRBJ2-1
V: TRBV15
size: many
CDR3: CATSGLRDRGRSEQFF

J: TRBJ2-2
V: TRBV2
size: many
CDR3: CASRDRGNTGELFF

J: TRBJ1-2
V: TRBV6-2/TRBV6-3
size: few
CDR3: CASTQGDRGPYGYTF

J: TRBJ2-2
V: TRBV11-1
size: few
CDR3: CASSLSRWNGGYTGELFF

J: TRBJ2-7
V: TRBV7-6
size: NA
CDR3: CASSLDGSSSYEQYF

J: TRBJ1-4
V: TRBV18
size: NA
CDR3: CASSPSGDEKLFF

J: TRBJ2-5
V: TRBV5-1
size: few
CDR3: CASSWTGTSGKETQYF

J: TRBJ2-5
V: TRBV7-9
size: many
CDR3: CASSLMAGETQYF

J: TRBJ2-7
V: TRBV20-1
size: NA
CDR3: CSASRLAAYEQYF

J: TRBJ1-2
V: TRBV5-1
size: NA
CDR3: CASSDRYRANYGYTF

J: TRBJ1-1
V: TRBV6-2/TRBV6-3
size: NA
CDR3: CASSYSGETVTEAFF

J: TRBJ2-4
V: TRBV18
size: NA
CDR3: CASSPVVGGAKNIQYF

J: TRBJ2-3
V: TRBV20-1
size: NA
CDR3: CSALLAGVSDTQYF

J: TRBJ2-1
V: TRBV7-2
size: few
CDR3: CASSLVVSRNEQFF

J: TRBJ2-7
V: TRBV7-8
size: few
CDR3: CASSLVWGTGGYEQYF

J: TRBJ2-1
V: TRBV20-1
size: NA
CDR3: CSARVRSGGDYYNEQFF

J: TRBJ2-7
V: TRBV30
size: NA
CDR3: CAWSGTGSSYEQYF

J: TRBJ2-1
V: TRBV13
size: few
CDR3: CASSPRTAAAEQFF

J: TRBJ2-3
V: TRBV19
size: NA
CDR3: CASSGILDTQYF

J: TRBJ2-1
V: TRBV28
size: many
CDR3: CASSFSRVGEQFF

J: TRBJ1-3
V: TRBV28
size: NA
CDR3: CASSTDRASSGNTIYF

J: TRBJ2-7
V: TRBV6-2/TRBV6-3
size: many
CDR3: CASSYSPGQGAKEQYF

J: TRBJ2-1
V: TRBV5-1
size: NA
CDR3: CASSLYGETYNEQFF

J: TRBJ1-1
V: TRBV5-1
size: NA
CDR3: CASSLTPDGNTEAFF

J: TRBJ1-1
V: TRBV9
size: few
CDR3: CASSVDEGGEAFF

J: TRBJ2-1
V: TRBV29-1
size: NA
CDR3: CSVRLAGEQFF

J: TRBJ2-7
V: TRBV28
size: few
CDR3: CASSLTSGDHEQYF

J: TRBJ2-3
V: TRBV29-1
size: few
CDR3: CSGWTSGSTDTQYF

J: TRBJ2-1
V: TRBV7-2
size: few
CDR3: CASSLVASGPYNEQFF

J: TRBJ2-7
V: TRBV20-1
size: few
CDR3: CSARQGGSYEQYF

J: TRBJ2-1
V: TRBV11-2
size: NA
CDR3: CASSPPPSLAGGSSYNEQFF